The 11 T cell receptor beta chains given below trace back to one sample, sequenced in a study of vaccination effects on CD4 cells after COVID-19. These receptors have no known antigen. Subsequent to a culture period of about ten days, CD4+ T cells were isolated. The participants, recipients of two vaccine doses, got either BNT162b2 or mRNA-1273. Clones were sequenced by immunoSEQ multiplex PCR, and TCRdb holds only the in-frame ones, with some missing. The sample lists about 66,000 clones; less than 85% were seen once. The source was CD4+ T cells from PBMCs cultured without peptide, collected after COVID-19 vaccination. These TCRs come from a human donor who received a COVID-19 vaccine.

The CDR3 protein is CASSSGRRQETQYF. In DNA, the CDR3 is TGTGCCAGCTCGTCGGGACGCCGGCAAGAGACCCAGTACTTC. The chain combines TRBV18 with TRBJ2-5; D possibly matches TRBD1 or TRBD2 (5 bases each). Trimming removed 6 bases at V and 2 bases at J, with 13 bases between. The germline V gene has CDR1 KGHSH and CDR2 LQKENI. This CDR3 has 14 amino acids.

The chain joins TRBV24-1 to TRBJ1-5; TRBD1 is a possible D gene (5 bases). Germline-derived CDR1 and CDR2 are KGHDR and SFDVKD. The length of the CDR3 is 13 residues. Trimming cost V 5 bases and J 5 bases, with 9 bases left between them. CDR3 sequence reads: CATSGDRDQPQHF. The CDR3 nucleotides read TGTGCCACCAGTGGCGACAGAGATCAGCCCCAGCATTTT.

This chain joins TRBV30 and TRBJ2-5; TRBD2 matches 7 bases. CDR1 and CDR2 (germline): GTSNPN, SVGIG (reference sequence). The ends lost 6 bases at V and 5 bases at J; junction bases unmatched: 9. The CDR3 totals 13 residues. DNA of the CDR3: TGTGCCTGCTCGACGGGGGGTGGGGAGACCCAGTACTTC. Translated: CACSTGGGETQYF.

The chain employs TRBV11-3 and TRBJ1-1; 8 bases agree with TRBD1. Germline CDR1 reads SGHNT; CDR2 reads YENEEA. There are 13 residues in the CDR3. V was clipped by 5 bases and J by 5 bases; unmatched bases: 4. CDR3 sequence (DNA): TGTGCCAGCAGCAAAGACAGGGGAACTGAAGCTTTCTTT. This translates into CASSKDRGTEAFF.

The CDR3, as DNA: TGTGCCAGCAGTGAACGGGCCAGGGGGCGGTACAATGAGCAGTTCTTC. Amino acids: CASSERARGRYNEQFF. The chain carries TRBV6-1 and TRBJ2-1; 8 bases line up with TRBD1. J lost 4 bases, V lost 2 bases, and 7 bases had no gene match. Germline V gene lookup returns CDR1 MNHNS and CDR2 SASEGT. This CDR3 spans 16 amino acids.

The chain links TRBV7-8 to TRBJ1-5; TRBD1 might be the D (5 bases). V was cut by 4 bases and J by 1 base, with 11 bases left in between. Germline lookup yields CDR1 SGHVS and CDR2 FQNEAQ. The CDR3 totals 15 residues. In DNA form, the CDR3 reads TGTGCCAGCAGCTACGACAGAGCGAGCAATCAGCCCCAGCATTTT. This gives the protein CASSYDRASNQPQHF. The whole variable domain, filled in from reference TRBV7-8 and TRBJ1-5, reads GAGVSQSPRYKVAKRGQDVALRCDPISGHVSLFWYQQALGQGPEFLTYFQNEAQLDKSGLPSDRFFAERPEGSVSTLKIQRTQQEDSAVYLCASSYDRASNQPQHFGDGTRLSIL.

CDR3 sequence reads: CASSIDCRQEGLRFNYEQYV. DNA for the CDR3: TGTGCCAGTAGTATAGATTGTAGGCAGGAAGGCCTTCGATTTAACTACGAGCAGTACGTC. This rearrangement joins TRBV19 to TRBJ2-7; no firm D call. There are 20 residues in the CDR3. Germline-derived CDR1 and CDR2 are LNHDA and SQIVND (reference sequence). V shed 0 bases and J shed 3 bases, with 27 bases lying between them.

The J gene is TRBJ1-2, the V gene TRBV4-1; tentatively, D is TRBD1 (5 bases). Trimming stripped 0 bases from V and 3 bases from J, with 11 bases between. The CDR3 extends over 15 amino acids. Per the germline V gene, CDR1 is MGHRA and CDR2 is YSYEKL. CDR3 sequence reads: CASSQDRAGYYGYTF. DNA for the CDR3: TGCGCCAGCAGCCAAGATCGAGCAGGGTACTATGGCTACACCTTC.

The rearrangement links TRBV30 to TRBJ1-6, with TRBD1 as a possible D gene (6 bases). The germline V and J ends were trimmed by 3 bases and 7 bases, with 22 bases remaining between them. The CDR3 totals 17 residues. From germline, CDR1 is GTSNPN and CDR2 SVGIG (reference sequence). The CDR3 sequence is CAWRRNENRDINSPLHF. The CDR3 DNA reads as TGTGCCTGGAGACGGAACGAAAACAGGGATATCAATTCACCCCTCCACTTT.

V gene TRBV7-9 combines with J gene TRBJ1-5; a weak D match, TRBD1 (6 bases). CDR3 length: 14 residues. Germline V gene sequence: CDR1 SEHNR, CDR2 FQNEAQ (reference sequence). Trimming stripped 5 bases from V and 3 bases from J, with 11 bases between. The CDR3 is CASSGGQSNQPQHF. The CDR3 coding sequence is TGTGCCAGCAGCGGAGGACAGTCCAATCAGCCCCAGCATTTT.

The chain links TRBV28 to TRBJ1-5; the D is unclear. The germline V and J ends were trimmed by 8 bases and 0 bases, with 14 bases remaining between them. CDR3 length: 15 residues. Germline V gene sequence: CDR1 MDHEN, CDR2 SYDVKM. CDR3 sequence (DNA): TGTGCCAGCCAGTTTATCGGTTATAGCAATCAGCCCCAGCATTTT. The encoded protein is CASQFIGYSNQPQHF.